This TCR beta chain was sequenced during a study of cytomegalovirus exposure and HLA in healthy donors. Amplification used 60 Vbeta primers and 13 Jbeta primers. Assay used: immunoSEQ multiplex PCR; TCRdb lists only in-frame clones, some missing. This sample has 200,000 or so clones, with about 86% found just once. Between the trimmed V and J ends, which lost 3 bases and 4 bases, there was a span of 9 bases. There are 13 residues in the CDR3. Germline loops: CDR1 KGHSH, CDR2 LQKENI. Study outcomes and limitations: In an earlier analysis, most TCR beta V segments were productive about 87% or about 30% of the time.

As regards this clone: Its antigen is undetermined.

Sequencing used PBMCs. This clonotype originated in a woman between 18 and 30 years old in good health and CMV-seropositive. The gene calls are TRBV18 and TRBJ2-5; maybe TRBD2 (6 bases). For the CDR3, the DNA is TGTGCCAGCTCACCCCCCGGGGGAGAGACCCAGTACTTC. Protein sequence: CASSPPGGETQYF. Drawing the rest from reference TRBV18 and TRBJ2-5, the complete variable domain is NAGVMQNPRHLVRRRGQEARLRCSPMKGHSHVYWYRQLPEEGLKFMVYLQKENIIDESGMPKERFSAEFPKEGPSILRIQQVVRGDSAAYFCASSPPGGETQYFGPGTRLLVL.